The present T cell receptor (beta chain) was sequenced within a study of T cell responses to AZD1222 COVID-19 vaccine. Here immunoSEQ multiplex PCR was the method, and the copy in TCRdb shows in-frame clones only, minus some. Here the sample spans around 110,000 clones, roughly 88% being singletons. Regarding the study as a whole: Among those given AZD1222, only 6 or 7 were seropositive at baseline. Most donors were white British, females outnumbered males, and clonal diversity was possibly underestimated.

For this clone: Its antigen is not identified.

This clonotype was obtained from an adult in good health. The sequenced sample was peripheral blood, obtained on day 0 of MenACWY control vaccination.

Here the CDR3 DNA reads TGTGCCAGCAGCCCCGTACCTGGGGCCAACGTCCTGACTTTC. Its protein product is CASSPVPGANVLTF. The rearrangement links TRBV7-3 to TRBJ2-6; unclear D gene. CDR1 is SGHTA, CDR2 FQGTGA, per germline. The ends were cut back, 5 bases at V and 2 bases at J, with 7 bases in the middle. The CDR3 runs 14 residues.